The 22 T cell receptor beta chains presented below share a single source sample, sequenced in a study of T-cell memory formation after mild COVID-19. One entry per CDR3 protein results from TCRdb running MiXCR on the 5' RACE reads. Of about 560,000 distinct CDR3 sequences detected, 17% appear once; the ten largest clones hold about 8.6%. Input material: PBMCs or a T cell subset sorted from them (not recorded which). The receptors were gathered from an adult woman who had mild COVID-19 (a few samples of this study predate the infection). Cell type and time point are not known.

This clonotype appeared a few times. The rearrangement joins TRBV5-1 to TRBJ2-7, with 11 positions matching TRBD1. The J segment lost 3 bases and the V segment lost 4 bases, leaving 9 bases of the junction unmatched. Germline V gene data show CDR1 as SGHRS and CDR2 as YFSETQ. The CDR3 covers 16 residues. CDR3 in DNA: TGCGCCAGCAGCAGGGACACCGGGACAGGGGGCTACGAGCAGTACTTC. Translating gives CASSRDTGTGGYEQYF.

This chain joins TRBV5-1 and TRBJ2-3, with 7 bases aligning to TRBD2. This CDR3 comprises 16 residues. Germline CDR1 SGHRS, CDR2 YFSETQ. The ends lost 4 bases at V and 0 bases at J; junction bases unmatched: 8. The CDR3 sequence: CASSRLAGDSTDTQYF. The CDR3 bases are TGCGCCAGCAGCCGTTTGGCGGGGGATAGCACAGATACGCAGTATTTT.

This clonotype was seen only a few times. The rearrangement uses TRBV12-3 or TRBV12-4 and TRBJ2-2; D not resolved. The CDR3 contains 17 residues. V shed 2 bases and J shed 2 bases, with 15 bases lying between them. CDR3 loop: CASSLSHTAPNTGELFF. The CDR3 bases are TGTGCCAGCAGTTTATCCCACACGGCTCCTAACACCGGGGAGCTGTTTTTT.

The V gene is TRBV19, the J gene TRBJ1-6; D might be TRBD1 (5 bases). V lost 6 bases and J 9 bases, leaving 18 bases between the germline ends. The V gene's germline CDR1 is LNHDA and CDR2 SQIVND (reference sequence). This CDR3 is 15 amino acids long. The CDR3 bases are TGTGCCAGTAGGGGAGACGGGGGGGGAATTTCACCCCTCCACTTT. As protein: CASRGDGGGISPLHF.

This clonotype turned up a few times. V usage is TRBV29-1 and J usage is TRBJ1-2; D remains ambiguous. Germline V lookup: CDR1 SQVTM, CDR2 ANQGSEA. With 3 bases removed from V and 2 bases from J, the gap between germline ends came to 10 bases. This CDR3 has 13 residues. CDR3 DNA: TGCAGCGTTGATATCCAGGCGAACTATGGCTACACCTTC. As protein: CSVDIQANYGYTF.

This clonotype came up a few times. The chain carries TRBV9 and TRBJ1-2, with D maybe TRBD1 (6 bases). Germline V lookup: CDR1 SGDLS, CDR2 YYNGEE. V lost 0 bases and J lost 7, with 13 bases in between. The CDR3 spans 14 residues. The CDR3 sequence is CASSVGAGEGGYTF. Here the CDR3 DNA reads TGTGCCAGCAGCGTAGGTGCAGGGGAAGGTGGCTACACCTTC.

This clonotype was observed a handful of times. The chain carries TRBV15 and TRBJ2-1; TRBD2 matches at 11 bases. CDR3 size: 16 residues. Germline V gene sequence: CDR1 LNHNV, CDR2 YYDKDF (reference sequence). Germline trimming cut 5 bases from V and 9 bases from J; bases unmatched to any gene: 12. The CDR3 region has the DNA TGTGCCACCAGCTTAGAGCTAGCGGGGGGTAGCAGTGAGCAGTTCTTC. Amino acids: CATSLELAGGSSEQFF.

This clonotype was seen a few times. Written as DNA, the CDR3 is TGTGCCAGCAGCTTATCAAGACAGGGGAATCAGCCCCAGCATTTT. Protein sequence: CASSLSRQGNQPQHF. The chain has TRBV7-2 and TRBJ1-5; 8 bases agree with TRBD1. The CDR3 length is 15 residues. Germline V gene lookup returns CDR1 SGHTA and CDR2 FQGNSA. The trim removed 2 bases at V and 4 bases at J, leaving 4 bases unmatched.

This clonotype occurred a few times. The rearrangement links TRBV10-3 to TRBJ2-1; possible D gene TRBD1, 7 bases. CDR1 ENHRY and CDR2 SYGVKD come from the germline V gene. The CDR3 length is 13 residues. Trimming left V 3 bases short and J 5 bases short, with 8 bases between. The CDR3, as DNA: TGTGCCATCAGTGACAGGGGGGACAATGAGCAGTTCTTC. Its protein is CAISDRGDNEQFF.

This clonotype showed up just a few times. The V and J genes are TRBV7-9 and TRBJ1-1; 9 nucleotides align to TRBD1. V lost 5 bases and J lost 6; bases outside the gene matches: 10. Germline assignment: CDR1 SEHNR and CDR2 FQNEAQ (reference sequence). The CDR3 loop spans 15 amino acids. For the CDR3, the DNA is TGTGCCAGCAGCCCTTTGACAGGGGGTCGTCCTGAAGCTTTCTTT. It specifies CASSPLTGGRPEAFF. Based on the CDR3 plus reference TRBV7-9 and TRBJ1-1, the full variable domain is DTGVSQNPRHKITKRGQNVTFRCDPISEHNRLYWYRQTLGQGPEFLTYFQNEAQLEKSRLLSDRFSAERPKGSFSTLEIQRTEQGDSAMYLCASSPLTGGRPEAFFGQGTRLTVV.

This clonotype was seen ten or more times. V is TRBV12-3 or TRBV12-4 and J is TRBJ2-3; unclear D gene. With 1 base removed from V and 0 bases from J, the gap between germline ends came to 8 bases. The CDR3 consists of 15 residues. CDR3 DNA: TGTGCCAGCAGTTTAGTAGCAGGTAGCACAGATACGCAGTATTTT. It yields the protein CASSLVAGSTDTQYF.

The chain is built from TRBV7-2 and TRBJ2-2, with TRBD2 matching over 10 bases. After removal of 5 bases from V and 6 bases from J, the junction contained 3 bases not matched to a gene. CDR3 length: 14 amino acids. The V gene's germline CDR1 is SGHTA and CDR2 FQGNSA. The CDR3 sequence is CASSERGGPGELFF. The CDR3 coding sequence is TGTGCCAGCAGCGAGCGGGGGGGTCCCGGGGAGCTGTTTTTT.

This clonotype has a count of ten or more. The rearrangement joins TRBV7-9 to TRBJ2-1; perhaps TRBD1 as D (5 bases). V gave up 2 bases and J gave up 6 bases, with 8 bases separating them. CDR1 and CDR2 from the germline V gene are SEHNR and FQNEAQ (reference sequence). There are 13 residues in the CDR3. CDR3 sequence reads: CASSLSRANEQFF. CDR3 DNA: TGTGCCAGCAGCTTAAGCAGGGCCAATGAGCAGTTCTTC.

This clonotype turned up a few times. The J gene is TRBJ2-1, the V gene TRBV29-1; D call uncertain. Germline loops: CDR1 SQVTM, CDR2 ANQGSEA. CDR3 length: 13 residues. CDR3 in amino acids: CRYISLSDNEQFF. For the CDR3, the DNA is TGCAGATACATCTCACTCAGCGACAATGAGCAGTTCTTC.

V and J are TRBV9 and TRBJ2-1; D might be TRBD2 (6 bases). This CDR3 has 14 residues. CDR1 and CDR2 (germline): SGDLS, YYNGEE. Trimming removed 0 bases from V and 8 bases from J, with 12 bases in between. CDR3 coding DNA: TGTGCCAGCAGCGTAGTGGGGGGAGGCCATGAGCAGTTCTTC. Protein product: CASSVVGGGHEQFF.

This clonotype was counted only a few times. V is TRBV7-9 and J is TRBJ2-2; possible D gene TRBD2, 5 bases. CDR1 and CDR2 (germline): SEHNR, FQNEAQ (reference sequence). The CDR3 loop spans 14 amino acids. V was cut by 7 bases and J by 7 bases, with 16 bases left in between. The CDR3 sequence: CASTDARVSGELFF. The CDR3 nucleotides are TGTGCCAGCACCGACGCGCGGGTTAGCGGGGAGCTGTTTTTT.

The DNA of the CDR3 is TGCGCCAGCAGCTCCCGGGACACTGAAGCTTTCTTT. It yields the protein CASSSRDTEAFF. V gene TRBV4-3 combines with J gene TRBJ1-1; the D is unclear. This CDR3 is 12 amino acids long. V was cut by 5 bases and J by 3 bases, with 7 bases left in between. The germline CDR1 and CDR2 sequences are LGHNA and YSLEER.

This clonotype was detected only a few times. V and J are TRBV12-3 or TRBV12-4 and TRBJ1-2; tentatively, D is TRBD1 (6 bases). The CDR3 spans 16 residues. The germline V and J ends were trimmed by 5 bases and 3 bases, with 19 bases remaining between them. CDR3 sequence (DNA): TGTGCCAGCAGTACCCCCGGGGGGGCTTTGTACTATGGCTACACCTTC. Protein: CASSTPGGALYYGYTF.

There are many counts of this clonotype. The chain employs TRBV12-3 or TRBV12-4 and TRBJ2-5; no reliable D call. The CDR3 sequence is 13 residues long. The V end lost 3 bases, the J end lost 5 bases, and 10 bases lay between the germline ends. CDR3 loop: CASSFYRSETQYF. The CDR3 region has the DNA TGTGCCAGCAGTTTTTACCGGAGTGAGACCCAGTACTTC.

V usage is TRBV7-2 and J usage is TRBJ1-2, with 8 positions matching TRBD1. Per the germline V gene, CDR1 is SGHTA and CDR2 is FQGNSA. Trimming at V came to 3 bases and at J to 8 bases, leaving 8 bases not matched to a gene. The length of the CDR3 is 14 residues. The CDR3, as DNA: TGTGCCAGCAGCTTGGGCAGGGGGCGGTCGGGCTACACCTTC. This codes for CASSLGRGRSGYTF. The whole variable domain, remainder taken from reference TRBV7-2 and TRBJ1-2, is GAGVSQSPSNKVTEKGKDVELRCDPISGHTALYWYRQSLGQGLEFLIYFQGNSAPDKSGLPSDRFSAERTGGSVSTLTIQRTQQEDSAVYLCASSLGRGRSGYTFGSGTRLTVV.

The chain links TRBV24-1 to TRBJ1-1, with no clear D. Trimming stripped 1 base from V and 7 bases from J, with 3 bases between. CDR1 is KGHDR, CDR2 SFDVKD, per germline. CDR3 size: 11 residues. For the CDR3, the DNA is TGTGCCACCAGTGATTTTGGTGAAGCTTTCTTT. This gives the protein CATSDFGEAFF.

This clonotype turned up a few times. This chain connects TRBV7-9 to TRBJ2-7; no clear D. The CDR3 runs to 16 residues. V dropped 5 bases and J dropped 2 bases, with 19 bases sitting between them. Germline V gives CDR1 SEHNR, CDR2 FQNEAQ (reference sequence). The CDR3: CASSIVPGPRAYEQYF. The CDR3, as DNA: TGTGCCAGCAGCATTGTACCGGGTCCCCGGGCCTACGAGCAGTACTTC.